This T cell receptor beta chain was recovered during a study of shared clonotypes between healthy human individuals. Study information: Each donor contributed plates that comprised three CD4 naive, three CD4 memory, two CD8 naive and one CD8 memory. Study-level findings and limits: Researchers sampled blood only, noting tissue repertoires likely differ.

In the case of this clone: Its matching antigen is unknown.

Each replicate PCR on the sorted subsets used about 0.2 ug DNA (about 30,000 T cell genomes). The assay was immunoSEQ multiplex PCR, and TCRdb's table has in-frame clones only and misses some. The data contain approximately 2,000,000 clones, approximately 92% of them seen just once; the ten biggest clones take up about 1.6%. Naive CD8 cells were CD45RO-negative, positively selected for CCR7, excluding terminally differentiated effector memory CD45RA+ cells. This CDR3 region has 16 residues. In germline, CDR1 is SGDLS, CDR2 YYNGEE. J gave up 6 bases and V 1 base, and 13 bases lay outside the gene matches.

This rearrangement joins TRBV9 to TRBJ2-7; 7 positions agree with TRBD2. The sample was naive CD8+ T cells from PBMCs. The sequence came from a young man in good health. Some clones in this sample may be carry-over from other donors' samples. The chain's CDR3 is CASSVSMAGEFSEQYF. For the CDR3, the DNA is TGTGCCAGCAGCGTATCCATGGCGGGAGAGTTCAGCGAGCAGTACTTC.